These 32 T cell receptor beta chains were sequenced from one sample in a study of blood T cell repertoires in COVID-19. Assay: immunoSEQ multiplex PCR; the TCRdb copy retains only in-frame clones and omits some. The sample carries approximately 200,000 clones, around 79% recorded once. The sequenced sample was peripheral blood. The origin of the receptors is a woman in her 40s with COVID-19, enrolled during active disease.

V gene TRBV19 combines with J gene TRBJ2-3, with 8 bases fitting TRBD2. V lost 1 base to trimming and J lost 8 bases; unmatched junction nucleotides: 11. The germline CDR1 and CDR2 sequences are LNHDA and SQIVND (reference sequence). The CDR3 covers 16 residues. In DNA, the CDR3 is TGTGCCAGTAGTATAGGAGCGGGAGCGGCCTGGGGTACGCAGTATTTT. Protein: CASSIGAGAAWGTQYF.

DNA for the CDR3: TGCGCCAGCAGCTCGGGACTTCCGAACACCGGGGAGCTGTTTTTT. Amino acid sequence: CASSSGLPNTGELFF. The V and J genes are TRBV5-1 and TRBJ2-2, with D possibly TRBD2 on 6 matching bases. The germline V and J ends were trimmed by 3 bases and 0 bases, with 9 bases remaining between them. The CDR3 consists of 15 residues. The germline V gene encodes CDR1 SGHRS and CDR2 YFSETQ.

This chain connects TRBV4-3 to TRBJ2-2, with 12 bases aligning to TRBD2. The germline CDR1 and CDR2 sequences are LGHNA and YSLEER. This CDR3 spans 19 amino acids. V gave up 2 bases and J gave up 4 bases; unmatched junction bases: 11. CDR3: CASSQRAALAGGGTGELFF. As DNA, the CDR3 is TGCGCCAGCAGCCAAAGAGCAGCACTAGCGGGGGGTGGCACCGGGGAGCTGTTTTTT.

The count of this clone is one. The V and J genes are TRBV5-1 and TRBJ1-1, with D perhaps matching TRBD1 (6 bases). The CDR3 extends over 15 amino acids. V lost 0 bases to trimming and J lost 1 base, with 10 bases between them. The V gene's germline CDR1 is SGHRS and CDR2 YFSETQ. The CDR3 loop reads CASSLGGGPNTEAFF. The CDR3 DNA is TGCGCCAGCAGCTTGGGCGGGGGCCCGAACACTGAAGCTTTCTTT.

In DNA form, the CDR3 reads TGTGCCAGCAGCTTAGACCTTAGCGGTTTGAGCTCCTACAATGAGCAGTTCTTC. This gives the protein CASSLDLSGLSSYNEQFF. The chain combines TRBV11-2 with TRBJ2-1; D is possibly TRBD2 (6 bases). CDR3 length: 18 residues. The germline CDR1 and CDR2 sequences are SGHAT and FQNNGV. Trimming stripped 0 bases from V and 0 bases from J, with 15 bases between. The full variable domain, in which reference TRBV11-2 and TRBJ2-1 provide the parts outside the CDR3, is EAGVAQSPRYKIIEKRQSVAFWCNPISGHATLYWYQQILGQGPKLLIQFQNNGVVDDSQLPKDRFSAERLKGVDSTLKIQPAKLEDSAVYLCASSLDLSGLSSYNEQFFGPGTRLTVL.

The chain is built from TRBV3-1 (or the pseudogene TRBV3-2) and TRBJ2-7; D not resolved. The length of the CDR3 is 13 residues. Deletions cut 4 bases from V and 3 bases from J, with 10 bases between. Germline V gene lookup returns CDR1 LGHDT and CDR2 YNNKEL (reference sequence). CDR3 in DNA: TGTGCCAGCAGCCCGTCAACAAACTACGAGCAGTACTTC. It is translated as CASSPSTNYEQYF.

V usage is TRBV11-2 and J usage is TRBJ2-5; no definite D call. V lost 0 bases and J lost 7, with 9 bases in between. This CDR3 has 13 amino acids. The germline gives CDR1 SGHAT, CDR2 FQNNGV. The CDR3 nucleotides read TGTGCCAGCAGCTTAGAGTCTACGGGGACCCAGTACTTC. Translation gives CASSLESTGTQYF.

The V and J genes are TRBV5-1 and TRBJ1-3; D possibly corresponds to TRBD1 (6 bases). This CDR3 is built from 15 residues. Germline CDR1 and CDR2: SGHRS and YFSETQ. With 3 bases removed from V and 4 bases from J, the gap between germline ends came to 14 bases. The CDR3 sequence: CASSSGRGTGNTIYF. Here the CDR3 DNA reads TGCGCCAGCAGCTCCGGCAGAGGGACAGGAAACACCATATATTTT.

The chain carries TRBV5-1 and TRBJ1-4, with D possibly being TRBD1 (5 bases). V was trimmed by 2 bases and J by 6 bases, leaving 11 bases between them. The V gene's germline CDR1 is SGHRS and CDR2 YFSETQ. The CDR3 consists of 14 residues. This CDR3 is CASSLQAGDEKLFF. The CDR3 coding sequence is TGCGCCAGCAGCTTACAGGCTGGGGATGAAAAACTGTTTTTT.

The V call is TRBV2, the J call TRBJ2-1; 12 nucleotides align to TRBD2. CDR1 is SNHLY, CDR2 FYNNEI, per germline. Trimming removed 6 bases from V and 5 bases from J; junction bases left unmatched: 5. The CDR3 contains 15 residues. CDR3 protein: CASSPGLAGHNEQFF. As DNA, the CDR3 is TGTGCCAGCAGCCCCGGACTAGCGGGGCACAATGAGCAGTTCTTC.

CDR3 loop: CASPKMGPPNTGELFF. The CDR3 nucleotides are TGTGCCAGCCCTAAGATGGGGCCCCCCAACACCGGGGAGCTGTTTTTT. The chain carries TRBV7-2 and TRBJ2-2, with a weak D call TRBD1 (5 bases). V was shortened by 8 bases and J by 2 bases, with 18 bases between the two germline ends. Germline V lookup: CDR1 SGHTA, CDR2 FQGNSA. CDR3 length: 16 amino acids.

CDR3 coding DNA: TGTGCCAGTAGTCGGACGACAGGGGCTTATTCACCCCTCCACTTT. This translates into CASSRTTGAYSPLHF. The V gene is TRBV19, the J gene TRBJ1-6, with 8 bases fitting TRBD1. The ends lost 5 bases at V and 8 bases at J; junction bases unmatched: 8. Germline V gene data show CDR1 as LNHDA and CDR2 as SQIVND (reference sequence). CDR3 length: 15 amino acids.

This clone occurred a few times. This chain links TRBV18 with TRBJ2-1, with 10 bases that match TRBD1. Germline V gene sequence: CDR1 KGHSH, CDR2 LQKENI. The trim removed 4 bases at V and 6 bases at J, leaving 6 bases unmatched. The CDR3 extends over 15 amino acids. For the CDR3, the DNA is TGTGCCAGCTCACAGGGGACAGGGGCAGTCAATGAGCAGTTCTTC. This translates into CASSQGTGAVNEQFF.

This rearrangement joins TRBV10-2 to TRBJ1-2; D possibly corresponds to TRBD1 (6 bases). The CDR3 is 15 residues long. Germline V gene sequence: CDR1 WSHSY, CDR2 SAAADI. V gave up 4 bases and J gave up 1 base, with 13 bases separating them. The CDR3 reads CASSAQGMGNYGYTF. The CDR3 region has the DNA TGCGCCAGCAGTGCCCAGGGGATGGGTAACTATGGCTACACCTTC.

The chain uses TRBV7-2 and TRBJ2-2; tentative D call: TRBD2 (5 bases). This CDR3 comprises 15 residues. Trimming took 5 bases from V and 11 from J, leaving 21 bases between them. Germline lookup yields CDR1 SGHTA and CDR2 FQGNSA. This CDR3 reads CASSPRALAREELFF. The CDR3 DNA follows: TGTGCCAGCAGCCCCCGGGCGCTAGCCCGAGAAGAGCTGTTTTTT.

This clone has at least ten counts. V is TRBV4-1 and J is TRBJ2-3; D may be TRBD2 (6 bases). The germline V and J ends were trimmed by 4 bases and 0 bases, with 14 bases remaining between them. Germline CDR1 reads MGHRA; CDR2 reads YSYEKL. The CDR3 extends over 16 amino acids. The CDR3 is CASSPGVAVSTDTQYF. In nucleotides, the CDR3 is TGCGCCAGCAGCCCCGGGGTAGCGGTTAGCACAGATACGCAGTATTTT.

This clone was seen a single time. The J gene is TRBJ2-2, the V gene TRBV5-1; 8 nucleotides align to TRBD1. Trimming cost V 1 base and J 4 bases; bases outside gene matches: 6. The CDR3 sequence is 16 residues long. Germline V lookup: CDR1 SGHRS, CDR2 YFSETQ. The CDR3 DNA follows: TGCGCCAGCAGCTTGAGGACAGGGCGGGGCACCGGGGAGCTGTTTTTT. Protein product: CASSLRTGRGTGELFF.

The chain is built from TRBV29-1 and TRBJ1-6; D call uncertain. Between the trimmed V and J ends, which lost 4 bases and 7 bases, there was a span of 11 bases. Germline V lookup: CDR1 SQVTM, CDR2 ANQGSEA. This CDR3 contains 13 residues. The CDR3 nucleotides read TGCAGCGTTGGTGAGGGTGGGAATTCACCCCTCCACTTT. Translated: CSVGEGGNSPLHF.

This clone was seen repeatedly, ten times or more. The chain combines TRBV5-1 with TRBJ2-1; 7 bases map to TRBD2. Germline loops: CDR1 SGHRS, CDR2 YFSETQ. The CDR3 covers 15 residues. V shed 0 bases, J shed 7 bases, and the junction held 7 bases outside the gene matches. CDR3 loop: CASSLEHGRANEQFF. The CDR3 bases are TGCGCCAGCAGCTTGGAACATGGGAGGGCGAATGAGCAGTTCTTC.

The CDR3 region is CASSWSRTGKRGSNYGYTF. The DNA for the CDR3 is TGTGCCAGCAGCTGGAGCCGGACAGGCAAGAGAGGTTCGAACTATGGCTACACCTTC. The J gene is TRBJ1-2, the V gene TRBV7-9; TRBD1 matches at 7 bases. With 4 bases clipped from V and 2 bases from J, the junction kept 19 bases outside the gene matches. Germline V gene lookup returns CDR1 SEHNR and CDR2 FQNEAQ (reference sequence). The CDR3 loop spans 19 amino acids.

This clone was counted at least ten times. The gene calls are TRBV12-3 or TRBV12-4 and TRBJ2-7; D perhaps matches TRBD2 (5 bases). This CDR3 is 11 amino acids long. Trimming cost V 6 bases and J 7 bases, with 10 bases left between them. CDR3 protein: CASSYREEQYF. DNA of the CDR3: TGTGCCAGCAGCTACCGGGAAGAGCAGTACTTC.

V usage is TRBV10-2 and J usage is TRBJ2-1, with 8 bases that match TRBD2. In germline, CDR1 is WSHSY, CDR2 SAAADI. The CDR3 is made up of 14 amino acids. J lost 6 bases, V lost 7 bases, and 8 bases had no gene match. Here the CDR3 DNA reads TGCGCCAGCACCTGGGCGGGAGGAGGCAATGAGCAGTTCTTC. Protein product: CASTWAGGGNEQFF.

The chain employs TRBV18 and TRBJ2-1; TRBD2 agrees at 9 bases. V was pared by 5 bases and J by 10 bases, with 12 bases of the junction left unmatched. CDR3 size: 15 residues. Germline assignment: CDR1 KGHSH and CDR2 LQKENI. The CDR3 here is CASSIGLAGLREQFF. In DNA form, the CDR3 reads TGTGCCAGCTCAATTGGGCTAGCGGGACTAAGGGAGCAGTTCTTC.

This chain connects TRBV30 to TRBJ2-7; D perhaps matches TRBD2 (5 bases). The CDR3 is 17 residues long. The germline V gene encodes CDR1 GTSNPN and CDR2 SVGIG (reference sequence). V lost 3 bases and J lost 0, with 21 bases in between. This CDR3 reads CAWSAWESYYSSYEQYF. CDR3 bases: TGTGCCTGGAGCGCCTGGGAGTCCTACTACAGCTCCTACGAGCAGTACTTC. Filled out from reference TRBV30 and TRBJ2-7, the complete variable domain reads SQTIHQWPATLVQPVGSPLSLECTVEGTSNPNLYWYRQAAGRGLQLLFYSVGIGQISSEVPQNLSASRPQDRQFILSSKKLLLSDSGFYLCAWSAWESYYSSYEQYFGPGTRLTVT.

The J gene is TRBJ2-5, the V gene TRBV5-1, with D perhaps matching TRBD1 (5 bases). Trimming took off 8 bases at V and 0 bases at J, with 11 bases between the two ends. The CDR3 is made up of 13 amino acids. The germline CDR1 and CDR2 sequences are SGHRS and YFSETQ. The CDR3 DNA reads TGCGCCAGTAACCAGGGTTACCAAGAGACCCAGTACTTC. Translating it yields CASNQGYQETQYF.

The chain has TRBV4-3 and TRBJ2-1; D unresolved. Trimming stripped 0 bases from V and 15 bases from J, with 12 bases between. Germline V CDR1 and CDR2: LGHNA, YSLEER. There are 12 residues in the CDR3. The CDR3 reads CASSQDQRRLFF. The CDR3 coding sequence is TGCGCCAGCAGCCAAGACCAGCGACGACTGTTCTTC.

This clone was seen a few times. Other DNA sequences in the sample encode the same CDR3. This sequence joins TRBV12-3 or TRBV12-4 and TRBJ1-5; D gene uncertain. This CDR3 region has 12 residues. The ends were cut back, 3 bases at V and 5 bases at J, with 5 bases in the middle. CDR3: CASSFSDQPQHF. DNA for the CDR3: TGTGCCAGCAGTTTTTCCGATCAGCCCCAGCATTTT.

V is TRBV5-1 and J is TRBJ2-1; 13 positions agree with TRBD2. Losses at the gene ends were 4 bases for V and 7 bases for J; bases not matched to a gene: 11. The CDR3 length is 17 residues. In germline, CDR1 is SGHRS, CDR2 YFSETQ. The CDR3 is CASSRTSGLAGVNEQFF. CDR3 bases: TGCGCCAGCAGCCGCACTTCCGGACTAGCGGGAGTGAATGAGCAGTTCTTC.

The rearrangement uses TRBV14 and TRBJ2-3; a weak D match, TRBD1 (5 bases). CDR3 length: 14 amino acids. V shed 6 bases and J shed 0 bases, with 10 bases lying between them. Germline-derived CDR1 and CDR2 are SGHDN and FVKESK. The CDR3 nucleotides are TGTGCCAGCAGGCCAGGGATAAGCACAGATACGCAGTATTTT. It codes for CASRPGISTDTQYF.

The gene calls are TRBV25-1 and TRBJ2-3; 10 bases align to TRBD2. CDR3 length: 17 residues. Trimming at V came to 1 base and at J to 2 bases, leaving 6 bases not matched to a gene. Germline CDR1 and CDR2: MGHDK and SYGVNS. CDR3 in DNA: TGTGCCAGCAGTGAATCGGCTAGCGGGGGCCTCACAGATACGCAGTATTTT. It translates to CASSESASGGLTDTQYF.

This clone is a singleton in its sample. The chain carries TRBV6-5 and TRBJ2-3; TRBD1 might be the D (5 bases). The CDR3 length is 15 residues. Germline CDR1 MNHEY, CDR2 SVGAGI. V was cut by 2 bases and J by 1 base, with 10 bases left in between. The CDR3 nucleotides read TGTGCCAGCAGTTACCAAGGGGCCCGCACAGATACGCAGTATTTT. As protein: CASSYQGARTDTQYF.

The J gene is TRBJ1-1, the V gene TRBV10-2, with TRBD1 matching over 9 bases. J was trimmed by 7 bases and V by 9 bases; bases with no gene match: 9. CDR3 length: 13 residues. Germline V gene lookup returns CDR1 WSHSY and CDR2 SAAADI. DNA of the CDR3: TGCGCCAGTGTGATCGGGACAGGGCTTGAAGCTTTCTTT. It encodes CASVIGTGLEAFF.